The clone carrying this T cell receptor beta chain was seen many times. The data belong to a study of early T cells in non-severe SARS-CoV-2 infection. TCRdb ran MiXCR on the 5' RACE reads and lists one entry per CDR3 protein. The sample lists under 40,000 distinct CDR3 sequences, about 5.6% occurring once. The CDR3 spans 12 residues. The V and J ends lost 6 bases and 4 bases respectively, with 9 bases between them. The source of this sequence is an adult who was a healthcare worker with PCR-confirmed SARS-CoV-2 infection or an uninfected control (not recorded which). The sequencing input was whole blood. This chain uses TRBV12-3 or TRBV12-4 with TRBJ1-2; D is perhaps TRBD1 (5 bases). The CDR3 spells CASRAGFYGYTF. In DNA, the CDR3 is TGTGCCAGCAGGGCAGGGTTCTATGGCTACACCTTC.